The 15 T cell receptor beta chains given below trace back to one sample, sequenced in a study of blood T cell repertoires in COVID-19 (TCRdb year 2020). Library prep was done by the immunoSEQ multiplex PCR assay. What TCRdb holds here is the immuneACCESS table cut down to in-frame rearrangements. Part of the clones is not present; checked against another copy, under half of the missing clones reflect an unresolved V gene, and the others are unexplained. Counted in this sample were about 360,000 clones; around 86% of them appeared once. The top ten clonotypes cover 3% of the sample. The sample comprised peripheral blood. The receptors come from a human donor in a cohort sampled during active COVID-19.

This chain links TRBV27 with TRBJ2-7; 9 bases are shared with TRBD1. The CDR3 totals 18 residues. Germline CDR1 and CDR2: MNHEY and SMNVEV (reference sequence). Losses at the gene ends were 5 bases for V and 3 bases for J; bases not matched to a gene: 17. Here the CDR3 DNA reads TGTGCCAGCAGTCCCCACCATTTCGAGAGGACAGGGGTCTACGAGCAGTACTTC. Amino acids: CASSPHHFERTGVYEQYF.

The gene calls are TRBV5-4 and TRBJ1-4; 7 positions agree with TRBD1. Germline trimming cut 2 bases from V and 2 bases from J; bases unmatched to any gene: 3. This CDR3 has 15 residues. Germline V gene lookup returns CDR1 SGHNT and CDR2 YYREEE (reference sequence). The chain's CDR3 is CASSLGTETNEKLFF. The DNA of the CDR3 is TGTGCCAGCAGCTTAGGGACAGAGACTAATGAAAAACTGTTTTTT.

The chain couples TRBV5-1 to TRBJ2-7; TRBD1 matches 11 bases. Trimming removed 2 bases from V and 5 bases from J; junction bases left unmatched: 9. Germline lookup yields CDR1 SGHRS and CDR2 YFSETQ. The CDR3 is 16 residues long. The CDR3 is CASSFGRGQGDNEQYF. For the CDR3, the DNA is TGCGCCAGCAGCTTCGGCCGGGGACAGGGGGACAACGAGCAGTACTTC.

The chain links TRBV19 to TRBJ1-1; the D gene is possibly TRBD1 (6 bases). Trimming cost V 5 bases and J 6 bases, with 19 bases left between them. Per germline, CDR1 LNHDA and CDR2 SQIVND (reference sequence). The CDR3 is 15 amino acids. CDR3 coding DNA: TGTGCCAGTAGTCCGGGGGGCCTCGCGGGGCCTGAAGCTTTCTTT. This sequence encodes CASSPGGLAGPEAFF.

The chain has TRBV20-1 and TRBJ2-1; unclear D gene. The CDR3 is 10 residues long. The V end lost 7 bases, the J end lost 10 bases, and 11 bases lay between the germline ends. Germline V CDR1 and CDR2: DFQATT, SNEGSKA (reference sequence). The CDR3 nucleotides read TGCAGTGTTCGTCAACTCGAGCAGTTCTTC. Translating it yields CSVRQLEQFF.

V gene TRBV5-1 combines with J gene TRBJ1-2, with D possibly matching TRBD1 (5 bases). Trimming removed 0 bases at V and 4 bases at J, with 13 bases between. CDR1 and CDR2 (germline): SGHRS, YFSETQ. This CDR3 has 15 residues. CDR3 in amino acids: CASSLVPGDSYGYTF. The DNA of the CDR3 is TGCGCCAGCAGCTTGGTGCCAGGCGACAGCTATGGCTACACCTTC.

This clone was picked up a small number of times. This sequence joins TRBV7-8 and TRBJ2-2, with D possibly matching TRBD1 (5 bases). V was shortened by 2 bases and J by 1 base, with 5 bases between the two germline ends. Per the germline V gene, CDR1 is SGHVS and CDR2 is FQNEAQ. CDR3 length: 14 amino acids. CDR3 sequence (DNA): TGTGCCAGCAGCTTACAGGGGAACACCGGGGAGCTGTTTTTT. Encoded protein: CASSLQGNTGELFF.

The chain joins TRBV7-6 to TRBJ1-1; 9 bases map to TRBD1. This CDR3 has 16 amino acids. Germline lookup yields CDR1 SGHVS and CDR2 FNYEAQ. Trimming removed 5 bases from V and 5 bases from J; junction bases left unmatched: 12. This CDR3 reads CASSKRDRDRETEAFF. CDR3 bases: TGTGCCAGCAGCAAACGGGACAGGGATCGTGAGACTGAAGCTTTCTTT.

The rearrangement joins TRBV27 to TRBJ1-5; TRBD1 agrees at 7 bases. The CDR3 loop spans 14 amino acids. In germline, CDR1 is MNHEY, CDR2 SMNVEV (reference sequence). The V and J ends lost 7 bases and 5 bases, in that order; junction bases with no gene match: 8. Written as DNA, the CDR3 is TGTGCCAGCAAGAGACAGGGTTTCGATCAGCCCCAGCATTTT. Protein product: CASKRQGFDQPQHF.

Details on this clone: Compared with germline, one end of the junction differs, possibly owing to a read error. The genes are TRBV4-1 and TRBJ2-7; 8 bases are shared with TRBD2. Germline CDR1 is MGHRA and CDR2 is YSYEKL. The CDR3 is 15 amino acids. The CDR3 here is CASSRTSGSSNEQYF. CDR3 coding DNA: TGCGCCAGCAGCCGAACGAGCGGGAGCTCCAACGAGCAGTACTTC.

The chain links TRBV5-6 to TRBJ2-7; D may be TRBD1 (6 bases). V was clipped by 4 bases and J by 2 bases, with 22 bases between them. The CDR3 is made up of 17 amino acids. Per germline, CDR1 SGHDT and CDR2 YYEEEE. This CDR3 is CASSLYTGNGIPYEQYF. The CDR3, as DNA: TGTGCCAGCAGCCTATACACAGGGAACGGGATCCCCTACGAGCAGTACTTC.

The V gene is TRBV9, the J gene TRBJ2-3; 13 bases are shared with TRBD2. Germline V gives CDR1 SGDLS, CDR2 YYNGEE. After removal of 4 bases from V and 2 bases from J, the junction contained 7 bases not matched to a gene. This CDR3 is built from 17 residues. This chain's CDR3 is CASSLGTSGDLTDTQYF. The CDR3 DNA is TGTGCCAGCAGCCTCGGGACTAGCGGGGACCTCACAGATACGCAGTATTTT.

This clone occurred once. V is TRBV29-1 and J is TRBJ2-1; the D gene is possibly TRBD2 (5 bases). The V gene lost 4 bases and the J gene lost 3 bases, with 7 bases spanning the gap. The CDR3 covers 12 residues. Per the germline V gene, CDR1 is SQVTM and CDR2 is ANQGSEA. CDR3 protein: CSVAGDYNEQFF. Here the CDR3 DNA reads TGCAGCGTTGCCGGGGACTACAATGAGCAGTTCTTC.

This CDR3 reads CASSLSGEQYF. The CDR3 bases are TGTGCCAGCAGTTTATCGGGAGAGCAGTACTTC. V usage is TRBV28 and J usage is TRBJ2-7; TRBD2 is a possible D gene (5 bases). Germline V CDR1 and CDR2: MDHEN, SYDVKM. This CDR3 is 11 amino acids long. V lost 1 base to trimming and J lost 7 bases, with 5 bases between them.

The chain combines TRBV5-8 with TRBJ1-1; 7 nucleotides align to TRBD1. The CDR3 loop spans 14 amino acids. Germline CDR1 and CDR2: SGHTS and YDEGEE. V trimming: 6 bases; J trimming: 0 bases; junction bases outside the gene matches: 5. The CDR3 sequence: CASTNRGMNTEAFF. The CDR3 coding sequence is TGTGCCAGCACCAACAGGGGTATGAACACTGAAGCTTTCTTT.